A single sample gave rise to the 23 T cell receptor beta chains below, sequenced in a study of shared clonotypes between healthy human individuals. The method was immunoSEQ multiplex PCR; TCRdb's version includes in-frame clones alone and lacks a portion of them. The sample contains over a million clones, about four fifths of which appear only once. The sample was memory CD4+ T cells from PBMCs. Subset given: CD45RA-negative fraction. The receptors were gathered from a young man in good health. Some clones in this sample may be carry-over from other donors' samples.

The J gene is TRBJ1-5, the V gene TRBV27; maybe TRBD1 (6 bases). Per the germline V gene, CDR1 is MNHEY and CDR2 is SMNVEV (reference sequence). Between the trimmed V and J ends, which lost 5 bases and 2 bases, there was a span of 19 bases. The CDR3 is 17 amino acids. The DNA for the CDR3 is TGTGCCAGCAGTGGACGGGGGGGCGCGAGGGGCAATCAGCCCCAGCATTTT. Translated: CASSGRGGARGNQPQHF.

This sequence joins TRBV5-1 and TRBJ1-4; 9 nucleotides agree with TRBD1. The germline CDR1 and CDR2 sequences are SGHRS and YFSETQ. CDR3 length: 18 amino acids. V dropped 4 bases and J dropped 7; count of bases not matched to a gene: 17. CDR3 loop: CASSLGQGLMAGVEKLFF. CDR3 sequence (DNA): TGCGCCAGCAGCCTGGGACAGGGTCTAATGGCAGGGGTTGAAAAACTGTTTTTT.

This clone appeared a few times. The V and J genes are TRBV19 and TRBJ2-1; 10 bases fit TRBD1. Germline V gives CDR1 LNHDA, CDR2 SQIVND (reference sequence). The CDR3 runs 15 residues. With V trimmed by 3 bases and J by 6 bases, 5 bases remained unmatched. This chain's CDR3 is CASSMGQGRSNEQFF. The CDR3 DNA follows: TGTGCCAGTAGTATGGGACAGGGGAGGAGCAATGAGCAGTTCTTC.

This rearrangement joins TRBV5-1 to TRBJ2-7; tentative D call: TRBD1 (6 bases). CDR1 SGHRS and CDR2 YFSETQ come from the germline V gene. CDR3 length: 14 amino acids. The V and J ends lost 1 base and 5 bases respectively, with 13 bases between them. The CDR3 loop reads CASSLTGSGNEQYF. The CDR3 DNA is TGCGCCAGCAGCTTGACAGGGTCCGGTAACGAGCAGTACTTC.

This chain links TRBV27 with TRBJ2-1; 8 bases align to TRBD2. The CDR3 sequence is 16 residues long. The V and J ends lost 7 bases and 5 bases, in that order; junction bases with no gene match: 13. Germline assignment: CDR1 MNHEY and CDR2 SMNVEV (reference sequence). In nucleotides, the CDR3 is TGTGCCAGCATCCGAAGCGGGAGATCGGGGGACAATGAGCAGTTCTTC. Its translation: CASIRSGRSGDNEQFF.

The rearrangement uses TRBV5-1 and TRBJ2-5; tentative D call: TRBD1 (6 bases). Germline CDR1 SGHRS, CDR2 YFSETQ. The CDR3 totals 16 residues. Trimming left V 5 bases short and J 5 bases short, with 22 bases between. The CDR3 region has the DNA TGCGCCAGCAGGTCAGGGACAAGGTTTCAAGGGGAGACCCAGTACTTC. Translated, it gives CASRSGTRFQGETQYF.

The chain joins TRBV5-4 to TRBJ2-5; D ambiguous. Trimming removed 4 bases from V and 5 bases from J, with 9 bases in between. The CDR3 is made up of 12 amino acids. Germline V lookup: CDR1 SGHNT, CDR2 YYREEE (reference sequence). CDR3 loop: CASSVVGETQYF. For the CDR3, the DNA is TGTGCCAGCAGCGTCGTAGGGGAGACCCAGTACTTC.

The genes are TRBV27 and TRBJ1-5; D might be TRBD1 (5 bases). The CDR3 totals 14 residues. CDR1 is MNHEY and CDR2 is SMNVEV in the germline V gene (reference sequence). V was pared by 2 bases and J by 6 bases, with 11 bases between. CDR3 amino acids: CASSLAGIGQPQHF. CDR3 DNA sequence: TGTGCCAGCAGTTTAGCAGGGATCGGTCAGCCCCAGCATTTT.

This clone was counted a single time. The V and J genes are TRBV5-5 and TRBJ2-7; 7 nucleotides agree with TRBD1. V trimming: 4 bases; J trimming: 6 bases; junction bases outside the gene matches: 10. Germline assignment: CDR1 SGHKS and CDR2 YYEKEE (reference sequence). CDR3 length: 14 amino acids. Here the CDR3 reads CASSLTGYGGEQYF. Written as DNA, the CDR3 is TGTGCCAGCAGCCTGACAGGGTACGGAGGCGAGCAGTACTTC. Full variable domain (outside the CDR3, taken from reference TRBV5-5 and TRBJ2-7): DAGVTQSPTHLIKTRGQQVTLRCSPISGHKSVSWYQQVLGQGPQFIFQYYEKEERGRGNFPDRFSARQFPNYSSELNVNALLLGDSALYLCASSLTGYGGEQYFGPGTRLTVT.

The V call is TRBV7-2, the J call TRBJ2-2, with D perhaps matching TRBD2 (6 bases). The length of the CDR3 is 18 residues. Germline V gene sequence: CDR1 SGHTA, CDR2 FQGNSA. Trimming removed 1 base at V and 2 bases at J, with 17 bases between. The CDR3 DNA sequence: TGTGCCAGCAGCTTAGGCGGGGACCCCACCCTTAACACCGGGGAGCTGTTTTTT. This encodes CASSLGGDPTLNTGELFF. Together with reference TRBV7-2 and TRBJ2-2, the CDR3 gives the full variable domain: GAGVSQSPSNKVTEKGKDVELRCDPISGHTALYWYRQSLGQGLEFLIYFQGNSAPDKSGLPSDRFSAERTGGSVSTLTIQRTQQEDSAVYLCASSLGGDPTLNTGELFFGEGSRLTVL.

This clone was detected many times. This chain links TRBV10-1 with TRBJ2-1; 8 bases line up with TRBD2. Germline CDR1 reads WNHNN; CDR2 reads SYGVQD (reference sequence). The CDR3 has 16 amino acids. Losses at the gene ends were 10 bases for V and 8 bases for J; bases not matched to a gene: 19. The CDR3 DNA reads TGCGCCATTTTGAGGGGCGCGGGAGGTTTATGTGATGAGCAGTTCTTC. It codes for CAILRGAGGLCDEQFF.

This clone came up many times. Other DNA sequences of this sample code for an identical CDR3. This chain's CDR3 is CASSSGQGGETQYF. The CDR3 bases are TGTGCCAGCAGCTCAGGACAGGGAGGGGAGACCCAGTACTTC. The gene calls are TRBV5-6 and TRBJ2-5; weak D call: TRBD1 (8 bases). Trimming stripped 3 bases from V and 5 bases from J, with 14 bases between. This CDR3 spans 14 amino acids. CDR1 is SGHDT and CDR2 is YYEEEE in the germline V gene.

This clone was detected once. The J gene is TRBJ2-5, the V gene TRBV29-1; 13 positions match TRBD2. This CDR3 has 13 residues. V lost 5 bases and J lost 5; bases outside the gene matches: 2. Germline loops: CDR1 SQVTM, CDR2 ANQGSEA. The CDR3 region has the DNA TGCAGCGTTTGGACTAGCGGGAGTGAGACCCAGTACTTC. Its protein product is CSVWTSGSETQYF.

The chain employs TRBV2 and TRBJ2-3; TRBD2 is a possible D gene (6 bases). The V gene lost 7 bases and the J gene lost 0 bases, with 11 bases spanning the gap. The germline V gene encodes CDR1 SNHLY and CDR2 FYNNEI. The CDR3 is 14 amino acids. The CDR3 sequence: CASTRTISTDTQYF. DNA for the CDR3: TGTGCCAGCACCCGGACTATCAGCACAGATACGCAGTATTTT. The whole variable domain, remainder taken from reference TRBV2 and TRBJ2-3, is EPEVTQTPSHQVTQMGQEVILRCVPISNHLYFYWYRQILGQKVEFLVSFYNNEISEKSEIFDDQFSVERPDGSNFTLKIRSTKLEDSAMYFCASTRTISTDTQYFGPGTRLTVL.

The chain is built from TRBV6-1 and TRBJ2-3; D is perhaps TRBD1 or TRBD2 (6 bases each). V lost 0 bases and J lost 0, with 16 bases in between. Germline loops: CDR1 MNHNS, CDR2 SASEGT. This CDR3 is 18 amino acids long. The CDR3: CASSEAGGRGPSTDTQYF. CDR3 DNA: TGTGCCAGCAGTGAAGCGGGGGGCCGGGGGCCGAGCACAGATACGCAGTATTTT.

This chain links TRBV28 with TRBJ2-4; the match to TRBD2 covers 10 bases. Germline CDR1 is MDHEN and CDR2 is SYDVKM. This CDR3 is built from 16 residues. The V gene end was trimmed by 4 bases and the J gene end by 8 bases; junction bases not matched to a gene: 11. The CDR3 protein is CASSSRLAGTHDIQYF. In DNA, the CDR3 is TGTGCCAGCAGTTCTCGACTAGCGGGCACCCATGACATTCAGTACTTC.

This clone was picked up one time. The chain has TRBV7-9 and TRBJ2-7, with 7 positions matching TRBD1. The J segment lost 3 bases and the V segment lost 3 bases, leaving 14 bases of the junction unmatched. CDR1 is SEHNR, CDR2 FQNEAQ, per germline (reference sequence). The length of the CDR3 is 17 residues. CDR3 protein: CASSFAGTVLWIYEQYF. CDR3 coding DNA: TGTGCCAGCAGCTTCGCCGGGACAGTTCTGTGGATCTACGAGCAGTACTTC.

The gene calls are TRBV2 and TRBJ1-1; TRBD1 aligns across 9 bases. The CDR3 runs to 13 residues. The V gene's germline CDR1 is SNHLY and CDR2 FYNNEI. V gave up 7 bases and J gave up 6 bases; unmatched junction bases: 6. The CDR3: CASTGQGRAEAFF. DNA of the CDR3: TGTGCCAGCACGGGACAGGGTCGGGCTGAAGCTTTCTTT.

In this sample, this clone turned up many times. The genes are TRBV27 and TRBJ1-5; D remains unclear. The CDR3 is made up of 14 amino acids. Trimming removed 2 bases at V and 9 bases at J, with 14 bases between. Per the germline V gene, CDR1 is MNHEY and CDR2 is SMNVEV (reference sequence). CDR3 in amino acids: CASSLPLPHRPQHF. CDR3 DNA: TGTGCCAGCAGTTTACCCCTCCCTCATCGGCCCCAGCATTTT.

The genes are TRBV18 and TRBJ2-1; TRBD2 aligns across 7 bases. The CDR3 totals 18 residues. Trimming at V came to 0 bases and at J to 6 bases, leaving 14 bases not matched to a gene. Germline values: CDR1 KGHSH, CDR2 LQKENI. The CDR3 DNA follows: TGTGCCAGCTCACCACCGATGGGGCGGGGGAGAAGGGCCAATGAGCAGTTCTTC. The encoded protein is CASSPPMGRGRRANEQFF.

J is TRBJ1-2 and V is TRBV7-2, with 8 positions matching TRBD1. The CDR3 extends over 17 amino acids. Losses at the gene ends were 1 base for V and 0 bases for J; bases not matched to a gene: 7. CDR1 is SGHTA, CDR2 FQGNSA, per germline. The CDR3, as DNA: TGTGCCAGCAGCTTAGGAGGGACAGGAGCAGCTAACTATGGCTACACCTTC. Its protein product is CASSLGGTGAANYGYTF.

V usage is TRBV5-1 and J usage is TRBJ2-3, with 9 nucleotides matching TRBD1. V lost 4 bases and J lost 2; bases outside the gene matches: 14. The CDR3 has 18 amino acids. Germline V CDR1 and CDR2: SGHRS, YFSETQ. CDR3 amino acids: CASSRSTGQGTHTDTQYF. The CDR3 DNA reads as TGCGCCAGCAGCAGATCTACGGGACAGGGTACCCACACAGATACGCAGTATTTT.

On this clone: One junction end does not reproduce the germline sequence, and a read error may be involved. The chain links TRBV15 to TRBJ2-6, with D possibly TRBD2 on 6 matching bases. From germline, CDR1 is LNHNV and CDR2 YYDKDF (reference sequence). The CDR3 spans 16 residues. As DNA, the CDR3 is TGTGCCGCCAGCAGAGGAGGGGCGCGTGGGGCCAACGTCCTGACTTTC. This codes for CAASRGGARGANVLTF.